This TCR beta chain appears in the sequencing data of a study of beta chain features in type 1 diabetes. In germline, CDR1 is SGHTA, CDR2 FQGNSA. The V gene end was trimmed by 2 bases and the J gene end by 6 bases; junction bases not matched to a gene: 12. This CDR3 spans 16 amino acids. This clone was seen more than once but under ten times. Antigen: not known. General study findings and limits: There were fewer insertions and more deletions at the VDJ junctions of type 1 diabetes patients. All four CD4+ subsets of Type 1 diabetes patients contained TCRB CDR3s that were moderately but significantly shorter.

Of the isolated RNA, all was reverse transcribed, and so the sequenced material was expressed TCRB transcripts. The data were produced by immunoSEQ multiplex PCR, yet TCRdb's version contains in-frame clones alone and is incomplete. The sample has around 70,000 clones, just under 50% seen once; the top ten hold about 0.74%. Sorting with CD45RO/CCR7/CD25/CD127/CD95/CD27 yielded naive, central memory, regulatory and stem-like memory CD4+ cells. The chain employs TRBV7-2 and TRBJ1-1; the match to TRBD1 covers 7 bases. Sequenced input: central memory CD4+ T cells from blood. This receptor was identified in a man aged 25 to 45 with type 1 diabetes. The CDR3 coding sequence is TGTGCCAGCAGCTTACCGAGACAGGGAGGCAGGGCTGAAGCTTTCTTT. Its translation: CASSLPRQGGRAEAFF.